This is a list of T cell receptor beta chains from one sample in a study of metastatic and nonmetastatic thyroid tumors. TCRdb re-clonotyped the PCR reads via MiXCR. This table holds approximately 17,000 clones, roughly 24% found once. Input material: tumor tissue. The source of these receptors is a female donor with papillary thyroid cancer or a benign thyroid nodule (not recorded which). Some clones in this sample may be carry-over from other donors' samples. CDR3s include the opening cysteine and the closing phenylalanine or tryptophan. A D gene is named only where the DNA matches it firmly. The size field is filled for only some rows; it gives once, few, many or a size class.

D gene	clone size	J gene	V gene	CDR3 protein	CDR3 DNA
.	.	TRBJ2-3	TRBV6-5	CASSDSLCTDTQYF	TGTGCCAGCAGTGACTCGCTGTGCACAGATACGCAGTATTTT
TRBD2	medium-sized	TRBJ2-7	TRBV3-1	CASSPSGGGSYEQYF	TGTGCCAGCAGCCCGAGCGGGGGGGGCTCCTACGAGCAGTACTTC
.	few	TRBJ2-3	TRBV12-3/TRBV12-4	CASSRQVAHQPQYF	TGTGCCAGCAGTAGACAGGTGGCTCATCAGCCCCAGTATTTT
.	medium-sized	TRBJ1-2	TRBV12-3/TRBV12-4	CASTWGYVSVGRYTF	TGTGCCAGCACTTGGGGCTACGTGTCGGTCGGGAGGTACACCTTC
.	many	TRBJ2-4	TRBV19	CASTTTPGVGGKNIQYF	TGTGCCAGTACCACCACCCCCGGGGTGGGGGGCAAAAACATTCAGTACTTC
.	many	TRBJ2-7	TRBV7-2	CASSWTLPSYEQYF	TGTGCCAGCAGCTGGACCCTTCCTTCATACGAGCAGTACTTC
TRBD1	many	TRBJ1-1	TRBV5-1	CASSGTLTGAGEAFF	TGCGCCAGCAGCGGAACGCTTACAGGGGCCGGCGAGGCTTTCTTT
TRBD2	many	TRBJ2-5	TRBV28	CASRSMGGTEETQYF	TGTGCCAGCAGGTCTATGGGGGGGACCGAAGAGACCCAGTACTTC
.	.	TRBJ2-1	TRBV7-2	CASSPFIFYNEQFF	TGTGCCAGCAGCCCTTTTATATTCTACAATGAGCAGTTCTTC
.	many	TRBJ2-1	TRBV5-1	CASRVRDTINEQFF	TGCGCCAGCAGGGTCCGGGACACCATCAATGAGCAGTTCTTC
.	many	TRBJ2-5	TRBV9	CASSVAPGPQETQYF	TGTGCCAGCAGCGTAGCGCCGGGGCCCCAAGAGACCCAGTACTTC
TRBD1	once	TRBJ2-2	TRBV7-9	CASRDRGDTGELFF	TGTGCCAGCAGGGACAGGGGGGACACCGGGGAGCTGTTTTTT
TRBD2	.	TRBJ2-1	TRBV6-5	CASSYNRGDNEQFF	TGTGCCAGCAGTTACAATCGGGGGGACAATGAGCAGTTCTTC
TRBD1	medium-sized	TRBJ2-7	TRBV28	CASITGGGLYEQYF	TGTGCCAGCATTACAGGGGGTGGGCTGTACGAGCAGTACTTC
.	.	TRBJ1-3	TRBV4-3	CASSQDWQGSGNTIYF	TGCGCCAGCAGCCAAGATTGGCAGGGCTCAGGAAACACCATATATTTT
.	.	TRBJ2-5	TRBV12-3/TRBV12-4	CASSSLDTGTDTQYF	TGTGCCAGCAGTTCCCTGGACACGGGGACGGATACCCAGTACTTC
.	.	TRBJ1-1	TRBV5-1	CASSPAGVTAFF	TGCGCCAGCAGCCCAGCCGGCGTTACGGCTTTCTTT
TRBD2	many	TRBJ2-7	TRBV18	CASSPRLAGVGEQYF	TGTGCCAGCTCACCAAGACTAGCGGGAGTCGGGGAGCAGTACTTC
.	many	TRBJ1-1	TRBV10-3	CAISEHKNTEAFF	TGTGCCATCAGTGAGCACAAGAACACTGAAGCTTTCTTT
.	many	TRBJ1-3	TRBV3-1	CASTQQRSSRNTIYF	TGTGCCAGCACCCAACAGCGATCGTCCAGGAACACCATATATTTT
.	many	TRBJ1-5	TRBV18	CASSPGLDQPQHF	TGTGCCAGCTCACCAGGGTTGGATCAGCCCCAGCATTTT
.	many	TRBJ1-3	TRBV20-1	CSAREGFRGNTIYF	TGCAGTGCTAGAGAAGGGTTTCGTGGAAACACCATATATTTT
.	.	TRBJ2-2	TRBV20-1	CSARDAGSSVSTVELFF	TGCAGTGCTAGAGACGCCGGGTCTAGCGTGAGCACCGTGGAGCTGTTTTTT
.	few	TRBJ2-7	TRBV6-1	CASTQPLEQSPYDQYF	TGTGCCAGCACTCAACCCCTGGAACAGTCGCCCTACGATCAGTACTTC
TRBD1	few	TRBJ2-7	TRBV6-1	CATDLYRGAPYEQYF	TGTGCCACCGACTTATACAGGGGGGCTCCCTACGAGCAGTACTTC
TRBD1	many	TRBJ2-7	TRBV20-1	CNAGQGAYEQYF	TGCAATGCGGGACAGGGGGCGTACGAGCAGTACTTC
TRBD1	.	TRBJ1-1	TRBV19	CASKPGQGAGTEAFF	TGTGCCAGTAAGCCGGGACAGGGGGCCGGCACTGAAGCTTTCTTT
TRBD1	.	TRBJ1-1	TRBV5-1	CASSPGTGSEFGVEAFF	TGCGCCAGCAGCCCGGGGACAGGCTCCGAATTCGGGGTTGAAGCTTTCTTT
.	.	TRBJ2-5	TRBV24-1	CATSNPLSDQYF	TGTGCCACCAGTAACCCTCTCTCGGACCAGTACTTC
.	few	TRBJ1-1	TRBV6-4	CASSEGDNTEAFF	TGTGCCAGCAGTGAGGGGGACAACACTGAAGCTTTCTTT
.	many	TRBJ1-1	TRBV7-3	CASSLQGNTEAFF	TGTGCCAGCAGCTTACAGGGGAACACTGAAGCTTTCTTT
.	.	TRBJ2-6	TRBV20-1	CSARLSGTNVLTF	TGCAGTGCTAGGTTATCTGGGACCAACGTCCTGACTTTC
TRBD1	few	TRBJ2-7	TRBV6-1	CASSEEIQGAYEQYF	TGTGCCAGCAGTGAAGAAATACAGGGGGCATACGAGCAGTACTTC
.	.	TRBJ1-2	TRBV7-8	CASSLEPGGRGDYGYTF	TGTGCCAGCAGCTTAGAGCCGGGAGGCAGGGGAGACTATGGCTACACCTTC
.	few	TRBJ2-3	TRBV12-3/TRBV12-4	CASRPPGGSRDTHYF	TGTGCTAGCAGACCCCCCGGAGGGAGCAGGGATACGCATTATTTT
TRBD1	many	TRBJ2-7	TRBV2	CASLRQGKTYEQYF	TGTGCCAGCCTTCGACAGGGAAAAACCTACGAGCAGTACTTC
TRBD2	few	TRBJ2-7	TRBV24-1	CATSGSDGLAQEQYF	TGTGCCACCAGTGGTTCGGACGGACTAGCGCAAGAGCAGTACTTC
TRBD1	many	TRBJ1-2	TRBV24-1	CATSRTGNGYTF	TGTGCCACCAGTAGGACAGGGAATGGCTACACCTTC
.	.	TRBJ2-7	TRBV5-1	CASSFAYEQYF	TGCGCCAGCAGCTTTGCGTACGAGCAGTACTTC
TRBD2	many	TRBJ2-5	TRBV19	CASSPLAGRETQYF	TGTGCCAGTAGCCCACTAGCGGGTCGGGAGACCCAGTACTTC
.	many	TRBJ2-5	TRBV15	CATSRDRGGETQYF	TGTGCCACCAGCAGAGACAGGGGAGGAGAGACCCAGTACTTC
.	medium-sized	TRBJ2-7	TRBV12-3/TRBV12-4	CASNLSGGQGEQYF	TGTGCCAGCAACCTCTCAGGGGGGCAGGGAGAGCAGTACTTC
TRBD2	.	TRBJ2-5	TRBV4-2	CASSQATSGETQYF	TGTGCCAGCAGCCAAGCGACTAGCGGAGAGACCCAGTACTTC
.	.	TRBJ2-1	TRBV11-1	CASSASRASSYNEQFF	TGTGCCAGCAGCGCTTCGAGAGCGAGCTCCTACAATGAGCAGTTCTTC
.	.	TRBJ2-2	TRBV12-3/TRBV12-4	CASSPGQWASWELFF	TGTGCCAGCAGTCCCGGACAGTGGGCTAGCTGGGAGCTGTTTTTT
.	many	TRBJ2-5	TRBV5-1	CASGNEAATQETQYF	TGCGCCAGCGGTAACGAGGCAGCGACACAAGAGACCCAGTACTTC
.	.	TRBJ2-7	TRBV29-1	CSVEDPVGQYF	TGCAGCGTTGAAGACCCCGTCGGGCAGTACTTC
TRBD1	many	TRBJ1-1	TRBV5-5	CASSWDREGEAFF	TGTGCCAGCAGCTGGGACAGGGAGGGTGAAGCTTTCTTT
.	many	TRBJ1-1	TRBV27	CASTPRGGGTEAFF	TGTGCCAGCACTCCTAGGGGGGGGGGCACTGAAGCTTTCTTT
.	.	TRBJ2-3	TRBV6-6	CASSYTREDTQYF	TGTGCCAGCAGTTACACCAGGGAAGATACGCAGTATTTT
.	many	TRBJ2-5	TRBV20-1	CSAREEGFGTQYF	TGCAGTGCTAGAGAAGAAGGATTTGGGACCCAGTACTTC
.	many	TRBJ2-7	TRBV2	CASYAPGRVYEQYF	TGTGCCAGTTATGCTCCGGGGCGGGTCTACGAGCAGTACTTC
.	many	TRBJ2-7	TRBV5-4	CASSFDRTYEQYF	TGCGCCAGCAGTTTCGACAGGACCTACGAGCAGTACTTC